This entry is about one TCR beta chain. The sample comes from a study of blood T cell repertoires in COVID-19. As originally analysed: Estimated nucleated cell counts came from reference gene primer amplification. The table came from immunoSEQ multiplex PCR; TCRdb's copy has only in-frame clones and leaves some out. Clonal size and the V and J genes are those of that table, whereas D and trimming came from the DNA. Of around 400,000 clones in the sample, approximately 89% were seen once. The source of this sequence is a woman between 55 and 75 years old with COVID-19, enrolled during active disease. The source material was peripheral blood.

The CDR3 region has the DNA TGTGCCAGCAGCCAAGAGCCGGACACCTACAATGAGCAGTTCTTC. This encodes CASSQEPDTYNEQFF. The genes are TRBV3-1 (or the pseudogene TRBV3-2) and TRBJ2-1; a weak D match, TRBD1 (5 bases). Germline V gene sequence: CDR1 LGHDT, CDR2 YNNKEL (reference sequence). Trimming removed 0 bases from V and 2 bases from J, with 8 bases in between. This CDR3 has 15 amino acids.